The 26 T cell receptor beta chains listed next were all sequenced from one sample in a study of shared clonotypes between healthy human individuals. Produced via immunoSEQ multiplex PCR; TCRdb's table is partial and in-frame only. The table shows 1 million to 1.3 million clones, with about 80% occurring only once. Sequencing input: memory CD4+ T cells from PBMCs. Subset denoted: CD45RA-negative fraction. The receptor set was obtained from a man between 18 and 29 years old in good health. Some clones in this sample may be carry-over from other donors' samples.

The chain links TRBV13 to TRBJ1-2; D is ambiguous. The CDR3 covers 13 residues. Trimming shortened V by 5 bases and J by 4 bases, and 11 bases separated the two germline ends. CDR1 PRHDT and CDR2 FYEKMQ come from the germline V gene (reference sequence). CDR3 in amino acids: CASSARNTYGYTF. The CDR3 DNA follows: TGTGCCAGCAGCGCCAGGAACACCTATGGCTACACCTTC.

The chain carries TRBV29-1 and TRBJ2-5; TRBD1 might be the D (5 bases). Germline assignment: CDR1 SQVTM and CDR2 ANQGSEA. The CDR3 has 13 residues. Trimming removed 7 bases at V and 5 bases at J, with 17 bases between. The CDR3 is CSGKRGTQETQYF. In DNA, the CDR3 is TGCAGCGGGAAAAGGGGTACTCAGGAGACCCAGTACTTC.

V usage is TRBV9 and J usage is TRBJ1-3; 9 bases agree with TRBD1. The CDR3 runs to 18 residues. Trimming cost V 4 bases and J 0 bases; bases outside gene matches: 11. The germline CDR1 and CDR2 sequences are SGDLS and YYNGEE. CDR3 sequence (DNA): TGTGCCAGCAGCCAAGGAGGGGGACAGGGCTACTCTGGAAACACCATATATTTT. Translating gives CASSQGGGQGYSGNTIYF.

The rearrangement links TRBV5-4 to TRBJ2-5; 9 bases agree with TRBD2. V was clipped by 0 bases and J by 4 bases; unmatched bases: 4. CDR1 is SGHNT, CDR2 YYREEE, per germline (reference sequence). This CDR3 comprises 15 residues. CDR3 in amino acids: CASSLVAGVIETQYF. CDR3 coding DNA: TGTGCCAGCAGCTTGGTAGCGGGAGTTATAGAGACCCAGTACTTC.

V and J are TRBV28 and TRBJ2-7; D unclear. V shed 6 bases and J shed 2 bases, with 11 bases lying between them. Germline-derived CDR1 and CDR2 are MDHEN and SYDVKM. The CDR3 consists of 13 residues. The CDR3 DNA reads as TGTGCCAGCAGAGGGCAGGCAACCTACGAGCAGTACTTC. Translated: CASRGQATYEQYF.

The CDR3 region has the DNA TGTGCCAGCACTCCTTGGGCGGGGATGGATACGCAGTATTTT. Amino acids: CASTPWAGMDTQYF. The J gene is TRBJ2-3, the V gene TRBV28, with D maybe TRBD2 (6 bases). Germline CDR1 MDHEN, CDR2 SYDVKM. Trimming removed 7 bases at V and 6 bases at J, with 17 bases between. This CDR3 contains 14 residues.

This chain links TRBV7-2 with TRBJ1-5; D gene ambiguous. The CDR3 runs to 15 residues. Deletions cut 5 bases from V and 0 bases from J, with 11 bases between. Germline V lookup: CDR1 SGHTA, CDR2 FQGNSA. The CDR3 sequence is CASSEGLPSNQPQHF. The DNA for the CDR3 is TGTGCCAGCAGCGAAGGACTTCCTAGCAATCAGCCCCAGCATTTT.

This clone showed up just a few times. The gene calls are TRBV7-9 and TRBJ1-4, with a possible D match to TRBD1 (5 bases). The CDR3 totals 15 residues. The germline gives CDR1 SEHNR, CDR2 FQNEAQ (reference sequence). V lost 5 bases to trimming and J lost 5 bases, with 15 bases between them. The CDR3, as DNA: TGTGCCAGCAGCGCCAGGGATTTACGGAATGAAAAACTGTTTTTT. As protein: CASSARDLRNEKLFF.

The chain recombines TRBV5-1 with TRBJ2-7; no reliable D call. Germline V CDR1 and CDR2: SGHRS, YFSETQ. V lost 4 bases to trimming and J lost 0 bases, with 14 bases between them. CDR3 length: 15 residues. The CDR3 sequence: CASSQLPPNSYEQYF. CDR3 DNA: TGCGCCAGCAGCCAACTACCACCTAACTCCTACGAGCAGTACTTC. The whole variable domain, filled in from reference TRBV5-1 and TRBJ2-7, reads KAGVTQTPRYLIKTRGQQVTLSCSPISGHRSVSWYQQTPGQGLQFLFEYFSETQRNKGNFPGRFSGRQFSNSRSEMNVSTLELGDSALYLCASSQLPPNSYEQYFGPGTRLTVT.

The chain recombines TRBV5-1 with TRBJ1-5; D not resolved. CDR1 and CDR2 from the germline V gene are SGHRS and YFSETQ. V lost 0 bases to trimming and J lost 1 base, with 11 bases between them. The CDR3 consists of 16 residues. In nucleotides, the CDR3 is TGCGCCAGCAGCTTGGGGGCAATGGGGAGCAATCAGCCCCAGCATTTT. Residues: CASSLGAMGSNQPQHF.

As DNA, the CDR3 is TGTGCCTGGAGATTGGGAAACTCCTATAATTCACCCCTCCACTTT. Protein: CAWRLGNSYNSPLHF. The V call is TRBV30, the J call TRBJ1-6; D is uncertain. The germline V gene encodes CDR1 GTSNPN and CDR2 SVGIG (reference sequence). CDR3 size: 15 residues. V was clipped by 3 bases and J by 0 bases, with 9 bases between them.

The sample holds one count of this clone. The V call is TRBV18, the J call TRBJ2-1; perhaps TRBD1 as D (5 bases). CDR1 is KGHSH and CDR2 is LQKENI in the germline V gene. V lost 3 bases and J lost 3, with 12 bases in between. This CDR3 spans 15 amino acids. CDR3 sequence reads: CASSPSQGNYNEQFF. CDR3 DNA sequence: TGTGCCAGCTCACCCTCGCAGGGTAACTACAATGAGCAGTTCTTC.

A word on this clone: The identical CDR3 is also encoded by other nucleotide sequences in the sample. V gene TRBV5-1 combines with J gene TRBJ1-1, with no clear D. The CDR3 runs to 13 residues. The ends were cut back, 4 bases at V and 1 base at J, with 8 bases in the middle. Germline V lookup: CDR1 SGHRS, CDR2 YFSETQ. The CDR3 DNA sequence: TGCGCCAGCAGCCTTCGAAGGAACACTGAAGCTTTCTTT. This codes for CASSLRRNTEAFF.

This chain links TRBV7-2 with TRBJ2-7, with 11 bases that match TRBD1. The CDR3 covers 15 residues. Germline V CDR1 and CDR2: SGHTA, FQGNSA. With V trimmed by 5 bases and J by 2 bases, 5 bases remained unmatched. The CDR3 here is CASSARDRGTYEQYF. CDR3 DNA: TGTGCCAGCAGCGCCAGGGACAGGGGGACCTACGAGCAGTACTTC.

This rearrangement joins TRBV11-2 to TRBJ2-2, with a weak D call TRBD1 (6 bases). CDR1 SGHAT and CDR2 FQNNGV come from the germline V gene. The CDR3 spans 13 residues. The ends were cut back, 7 bases at V and 6 bases at J, with 12 bases in the middle. The CDR3 DNA follows: TGTGCCAGCACGCTTGGACAGCCCGGGGAGCTGTTTTTT. Encoded protein: CASTLGQPGELFF.

The CDR3, as DNA: TGTGCCAGCAGCCCCGCATTGGGAGTGGTGAACACTGAAGCTTTCTTT. The encoded protein is CASSPALGVVNTEAFF. The gene calls are TRBV5-5 and TRBJ1-1; unclear D gene. The length of the CDR3 is 16 residues. CDR1 and CDR2 (germline): SGHKS, YYEKEE (reference sequence). The ends were cut back, 4 bases at V and 0 bases at J, with 16 bases in the middle.

The rearrangement joins TRBV28 to TRBJ1-2, with D hard to call. This CDR3 is built from 11 residues. Germline CDR1 is MDHEN and CDR2 is SYDVKM. The ends were cut back, 6 bases at V and 7 bases at J, with 9 bases in the middle. This CDR3 is CASRDMGGYTF. DNA for the CDR3: TGTGCCAGCAGAGATATGGGTGGCTACACCTTC.

V usage is TRBV5-1 and J usage is TRBJ2-2; tentatively, D is TRBD1 or TRBD2 (6 bases each). V shed 2 bases and J shed 5 bases, with 16 bases lying between them. Germline CDR1 and CDR2: SGHRS and YFSETQ. This CDR3 region has 16 residues. The CDR3 protein is CASSFDPGAETGELFF. CDR3 nucleotides: TGCGCCAGCAGCTTCGACCCGGGGGCGGAAACCGGGGAGCTGTTTTTT.

This clone was counted a single time. J is TRBJ2-2 and V is TRBV7-2, with D unclear. The germline CDR1 and CDR2 sequences are SGHTA and FQGNSA. The CDR3 sequence is 15 residues long. V lost 1 base, J lost 5 bases, and 11 bases lay in between. Written as DNA, the CDR3 is TGTGCCAGCAGCTTAGGGTCCCTCCGAACCGGGGAGCTGTTTTTT. Its translation is CASSLGSLRTGELFF.

This clone appeared a single time. In the same sample, other DNA sequences code for this CDR3. The chain combines TRBV6-1 with TRBJ1-5; TRBD1 is a possible D gene (6 bases). This CDR3 comprises 13 residues. In germline, CDR1 is MNHNS, CDR2 SASEGT. The V gene lost 8 bases and the J gene lost 4 bases, with 12 bases spanning the gap. CDR3 DNA sequence: TGTGCCAGCGGGGAACAGGGTAATCAGCCCCAGCATTTT. This translates into CASGEQGNQPQHF.

This chain connects TRBV2 to TRBJ1-5; TRBD1 agrees at 10 bases. CDR1 and CDR2 from the germline V gene are SNHLY and FYNNEI. This CDR3 contains 15 residues. J gave up 8 bases and V 4 bases, and 8 bases lay outside the gene matches. The CDR3 region is CASSGGTGVREPQHF. CDR3 DNA sequence: TGTGCCAGCAGTGGCGGGACAGGGGTTCGGGAGCCCCAGCATTTT.

The chain joins TRBV6-1 to TRBJ1-5, with D hard to call. V was cut by 5 bases and J by 1 base, with 12 bases left in between. Germline CDR1 is MNHNS and CDR2 is SASEGT. CDR3 size: 15 residues. This CDR3 is CASSSALLSNQPQHF. The CDR3 DNA is TGTGCCAGCAGTTCCGCACTTTTGAGCAATCAGCCCCAGCATTTT.

The chain uses TRBV5-1 and TRBJ2-7; 8 nucleotides align to TRBD2. The CDR3 has 16 residues. The V gene end was trimmed by 1 base and the J gene end by 6 bases; junction bases not matched to a gene: 12. Germline assignment: CDR1 SGHRS and CDR2 YFSETQ. The DNA for the CDR3 is TGCGCCAGCAGCTTGATCCCTCTAGCGGGCGAGGGCGAGCAGTACTTC. Translation: CASSLIPLAGEGEQYF.

The CDR3 is CASSPERVRGANVLTF. CDR3 nucleotides: TGTGCCAGCAGCCCGGAAAGGGTGAGAGGGGCCAACGTCCTGACTTTC. The chain joins TRBV5-8 to TRBJ2-6; no clear D. The CDR3 extends over 16 amino acids. The V and J ends lost 4 bases and 4 bases respectively, with 15 bases between them. Germline CDR1 SGHTS, CDR2 YDEGEE.

The chain joins TRBV5-4 to TRBJ1-1; D unclear. The CDR3 is 14 amino acids. Trimming cost V 4 bases and J 6 bases, with 16 bases left between them. Germline V lookup: CDR1 SGHNT, CDR2 YYREEE (reference sequence). The CDR3 is CASSEVSRTAEAFF. The CDR3 DNA follows: TGTGCCAGCAGCGAGGTCTCTCGGACCGCTGAAGCTTTCTTT.

V and J are TRBV6-1 and TRBJ2-1, with D perhaps being TRBD1 or TRBD2 (6 bases each). The V and J ends lost 0 bases and 7 bases respectively, with 19 bases between them. This CDR3 comprises 17 residues. Germline assignment: CDR1 MNHNS and CDR2 SASEGT. For the CDR3, the DNA is TGTGCCAGCAGTGAAGCTAGGGGGGCCTCTGTCGAGAATGAGCAGTTCTTC. Its translation: CASSEARGASVENEQFF.